This TCR beta chain derives from a study of T cells of healthy individuals. MiXCR was run by TCRdb on the 5' RACE reads, yielding one entry per CDR3 protein. In the table there are fewer than 75,000 distinct CDR3 sequences, 15% to 20% of which are singletons. CDR1 and CDR2 from the germline V gene are DFQATT and SNEGSKA (reference sequence). The CDR3 runs to 15 residues. Germline trimming cut 1 base from V and 6 bases from J; bases unmatched to any gene: 4. The V and J genes are TRBV20-1 and TRBJ1-6; 9 positions match TRBD1. The sequence was obtained from a human donor in good health. Here the CDR3 reads CSARGTGDGNSPLHF. In DNA form, the CDR3 reads TGCAGTGCTAGAGGGACAGGGGATGGTAATTCACCCCTCCACTTT.